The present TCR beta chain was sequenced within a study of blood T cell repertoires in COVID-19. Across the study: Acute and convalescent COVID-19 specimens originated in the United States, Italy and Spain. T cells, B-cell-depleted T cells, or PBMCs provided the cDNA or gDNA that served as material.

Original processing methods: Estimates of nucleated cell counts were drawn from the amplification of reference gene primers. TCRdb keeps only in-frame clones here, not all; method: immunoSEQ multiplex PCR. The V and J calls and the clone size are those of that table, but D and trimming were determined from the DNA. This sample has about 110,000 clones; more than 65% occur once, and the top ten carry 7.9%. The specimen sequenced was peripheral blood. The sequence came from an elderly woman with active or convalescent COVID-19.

Here the CDR3 reads CASSYAGDEQYF. CDR3 nucleotide sequence: TGTGCCAGCAGTTACGCAGGCGACGAGCAGTACTTC. V and J are TRBV6-5 and TRBJ2-7; D gene ambiguous. The germline gives CDR1 MNHEY, CDR2 SVGAGI. CDR3 length equals 12 residues. V shed 2 bases and J shed 5 bases, with 7 bases lying between them.